Following are 18 T cell receptor beta chains from one sample sequenced in a study of cytomegalovirus exposure and HLA in healthy donors. Clones were sequenced by immunoSEQ multiplex PCR, and TCRdb holds only the in-frame ones, with some missing. This sample has over 100,000 clones; 85% to 90% occur once, and the top ten carry more than 5%. The sequenced sample consisted of PBMCs. These receptors were collected from a woman aged 18-29 years in good health and CMV-seropositive.

A few counts support this clone. This rearrangement joins TRBV10-1 to TRBJ1-6; maybe TRBD1 (5 bases). The CDR3 spans 15 residues. Trimming shortened V by 5 bases and J by 8 bases, and 16 bases separated the two germline ends. Germline V gene sequence: CDR1 WNHNN, CDR2 SYGVQD (reference sequence). CDR3 sequence: CASSKDGGGDSPLHF. In DNA form, the CDR3 reads TGCGCCAGCAGTAAGGACGGCGGAGGGGATTCACCCCTCCACTTT.

V usage is TRBV5-8 and J usage is TRBJ2-7; 8 nucleotides align to TRBD1. Per the germline V gene, CDR1 is SGHTS and CDR2 is YDEGEE. The ends lost 0 bases at V and 4 bases at J; junction bases unmatched: 6. This CDR3 has 15 residues. CDR3 bases: TGTGCCAGCAGCTTGGTTCGGACAGGGTATTACGAGCAGTACTTC. Its protein is CASSLVRTGYYEQYF.

The chain has TRBV7-9 and TRBJ1-3, with D unresolved. CDR1 is SEHNR, CDR2 FQNEAQ, per germline (reference sequence). The CDR3 extends over 15 amino acids. Between the trimmed V and J ends, which lost 5 bases and 0 bases, there was a span of 11 bases. Here the CDR3 DNA reads TGTGCCAGCAGCCGAGAGCCTTCCTCTGGAAACACCATATATTTT. Protein: CASSREPSSGNTIYF.

This clone came up a few times. The chain recombines TRBV7-8 with TRBJ1-2; a possible D gene is TRBD1 (5 bases). V dropped 5 bases and J dropped 4 bases, with 17 bases sitting between them. The CDR3 sequence is 15 residues long. Germline loops: CDR1 SGHVS, CDR2 FQNEAQ. The chain's CDR3 is CASSPDRGVSYGYTF. Here the CDR3 DNA reads TGTGCCAGCAGCCCGGATCGGGGGGTCAGCTATGGCTACACCTTC.

A single count supports this clone. The V gene is TRBV19, the J gene TRBJ2-1; D possibly corresponds to TRBD1 (5 bases). The CDR3 consists of 19 residues. Trimming took 7 bases from V and 0 from J, leaving 25 bases between them. From germline, CDR1 is LNHDA and CDR2 SQIVND (reference sequence). The CDR3 region has the DNA TGTGCCAGTACTATGGTGGGGCTAGGCTCTGCCAGCTCCTACAATGAGCAGTTCTTC. This gives the protein CASTMVGLGSASSYNEQFF.

The chain employs TRBV4-1 and TRBJ1-5, with D possibly being TRBD1 (6 bases). With 3 bases removed from V and 7 bases from J, the gap between germline ends came to 13 bases. The CDR3 spans 14 residues. Per germline, CDR1 MGHRA and CDR2 YSYEKL. The CDR3 coding sequence is TGCGCCAGCAGCCACTCGGACAGTAACCAGCCCCAGCATTTT. It specifies CASSHSDSNQPQHF.

The genes are TRBV6-5 and TRBJ1-4, with TRBD1 matching 10 bases. The CDR3 contains 14 residues. Germline-derived CDR1 and CDR2 are MNHEY and SVGAGI. V shed 6 bases and J 5 bases; nucleotides not matched to a gene: 3. The DNA for the CDR3 is TGTGCCAGCAGCCCGGACAGGGGGAATGAAAAACTGTTTTTT. Translation: CASSPDRGNEKLFF.

This chain links TRBV7-8 with TRBJ1-1, with D perhaps TRBD1 (6 bases). The germline V gene encodes CDR1 SGHVS and CDR2 FQNEAQ. CDR3 length: 13 amino acids. CDR3 DNA: TGTGCTTCCTCCGGGACAAGGAACACTGAAGCTTTCTTT. Translated, it gives CASSGTRNTEAFF.

V gene TRBV11-2 combines with J gene TRBJ1-2, with TRBD1 matching 7 bases. In germline, CDR1 is SGHAT, CDR2 FQNNGV. The CDR3 runs 16 residues. J lost 4 bases, V lost 4 bases, and 12 bases had no gene match. The CDR3 loop is CASSSHRDRELYGYTF. The CDR3 DNA is TGTGCCAGCAGCTCCCACCGAGACAGGGAACTCTATGGCTACACCTTC.

The chain is built from TRBV6-6 and TRBJ1-1, with a possible D match to TRBD1 (5 bases). The V end was cut by 6 bases, the J end by 0 bases, with 14 bases between. The germline V gene encodes CDR1 MNHNY and CDR2 SVGAGI (reference sequence). The CDR3 consists of 15 residues. For the CDR3, the DNA is TGTGCCAGCAGGGACATAGGGAGGATGAACACTGAAGCTTTCTTT. It yields the protein CASRDIGRMNTEAFF.

The chain is built from TRBV2 and TRBJ1-5, with a tentative D call TRBD1 (6 bases). Trimming removed 7 bases at V and 2 bases at J, with 15 bases between. The CDR3 consists of 15 residues. The V gene's germline CDR1 is SNHLY and CDR2 FYNNEI. CDR3 nucleotide sequence: TGTGCCAGCACCACGACAGGTCTGGGCAATCAGCCCCAGCATTTT. It yields the protein CASTTTGLGNQPQHF. Complete variable domain (other parts from reference TRBV2 and TRBJ1-5): EPEVTQTPSHQVTQMGQEVILRCVPISNHLYFYWYRQILGQKVEFLVSFYNNEISEKSEIFDDQFSVERPDGSNFTLKIRSTKLEDSAMYFCASTTTGLGNQPQHFGDGTRLSIL.

The chain joins TRBV5-1 to TRBJ2-1; 12 nucleotides line up with TRBD2. The CDR3 runs 18 residues. Germline CDR1 reads SGHRS; CDR2 reads YFSETQ. The junction had 12 bases not matched to a gene; V was cut back by 0 bases and J by 8 bases. As DNA, the CDR3 is TGCGCCAGCAGCTTGGCGCTAGCGGGAGGGATCGGGTACGATGAGCAGTTCTTC. Protein sequence: CASSLALAGGIGYDEQFF.

V and J are TRBV25-1 and TRBJ2-1; 7 bases match TRBD1. Germline V lookup: CDR1 MGHDK, CDR2 SYGVNS. V shed 3 bases, J shed 7 bases, and the junction held 15 bases outside the gene matches. The CDR3 length is 17 residues. CDR3 bases: TGTGCCAGCAGTGACCTTCGACAGGGTAGTTTGAGAAATGAGCAGTTCTTC. Protein: CASSDLRQGSLRNEQFF.

This clone occurred a few times. The V and J genes are TRBV7-9 and TRBJ2-5; no firm D call. The CDR3 runs 14 residues. Looked up from germline, CDR1 is SEHNR and CDR2 is FQNEAQ (reference sequence). The V gene lost 5 bases and the J gene lost 1 base, with 11 bases spanning the gap. This CDR3 reads CASSRSFRQETQYF. DNA of the CDR3: TGTGCCAGCAGCCGAAGCTTCCGCCAAGAGACCCAGTACTTC.

The CDR3 loop is CASSLLPGLADYNEQFF. CDR3 nucleotides: TGTGCCAGCAGTTTATTGCCGGGACTAGCGGACTACAATGAGCAGTTCTTC. This sequence joins TRBV27 and TRBJ2-1, with 11 bases lining up with TRBD2. CDR1 is MNHEY and CDR2 is SMNVEV in the germline V gene (reference sequence). V dropped 1 base and J dropped 3; count of bases not matched to a gene: 5. This CDR3 is built from 17 residues.

This clone has just a few counts. The V gene is TRBV5-5, the J gene TRBJ1-2; 7 bases align to TRBD1. Germline CDR1 SGHKS, CDR2 YYEKEE (reference sequence). Trimming removed 5 bases from V and 4 bases from J; junction bases left unmatched: 8. This CDR3 is built from 14 residues. The CDR3 loop is CASRTGTESYGYTF. Here the CDR3 DNA reads TGTGCCAGCAGAACCGGGACAGAATCCTATGGCTACACCTTC. The complete variable domain, with remaining parts taken from reference TRBV5-5 and TRBJ1-2, reads DAGVTQSPTHLIKTRGQQVTLRCSPISGHKSVSWYQQVLGQGPQFIFQYYEKEERGRGNFPDRFSARQFPNYSSELNVNALLLGDSALYLCASRTGTESYGYTFGSGTRLTVV.

This sequence joins TRBV19 and TRBJ1-6, with no clear D. V gave up 4 bases and J gave up 8 bases, with 15 bases separating them. The CDR3 spans 15 residues. Germline V lookup: CDR1 LNHDA, CDR2 SQIVND (reference sequence). This CDR3 reads CASSTAGRWDSPLHF. The CDR3 DNA reads TGTGCCAGTAGTACCGCGGGCAGGTGGGATTCACCCCTCCACTTT. Full variable domain (missing parts from reference TRBV19 and TRBJ1-6): DGGITQSPKYLFRKEGQNVTLSCEQNLNHDAMYWYRQDPGQGLRLIYYSQIVNDFQKGDIAEGYSVSREKKESFPLTVTSAQKNPTAFYLCASSTAGRWDSPLHFGNGTRLTVT.

This clone was counted a few times. V and J are TRBV11-3 and TRBJ1-3; 9 bases align to TRBD1. The CDR3 loop spans 19 amino acids. V trimming: 4 bases; J trimming: 0 bases; junction bases outside the gene matches: 13. Looked up from germline, CDR1 is SGHNT and CDR2 is YENEEA. The CDR3 region has the DNA TGTGCCAGCAGCTCGATTGACCCGACAGGGGGGATCTCTGGAAACACCATATATTTT. Translation: CASSSIDPTGGISGNTIYF.